This TCR beta chain was identified during a study of blood T cells in healthy people across ages. Study-level points and caveats: In older individuals, TCR beta diversity per million T cells was lower, falling roughly linearly with age.

Turning to this clonotype: The antigen remains unidentified. This sequence may be a read error, since a much larger clone differs from it by one base.

Primers used in a second PCR of about 6 to 11 cycles were a sample-barcoded 5' primer and a J-beta primer mix. MiXCR was run by TCRdb on the 5' RACE reads, yielding one entry per CDR3 protein. The sample contains approximately 810,000 distinct CDR3 sequences, about 28% of which appear only once. CDR3 size: 14 residues. Germline CDR1 MNHNS, CDR2 SASEGT. The TCR was taken from an elderly woman in good health. Sample: blood. This chain joins TRBV6-1 and TRBJ2-3, with a possible D match to TRBD1 (5 bases). The CDR3, as DNA: TGTGCCTGCAGTGAAGGGGTACTCACAGATACGCAGTATTTT. It translates to CACSEGVLTDTQYF.